Presented here are 21 T cell receptor beta chains from one specimen sequenced in a study of chemoradiotherapy in HPV16-positive cancers. Method: immunoSEQ multiplex PCR; TCRdb's copy keeps in-frame clones and lacks some. The sample has a few thousand clones; 74% are singletons. Sequenced here: tumor tissue, sampled from a patient who underwent chemoradiotherapy. Receptor source: a human donor with HPV-associated anogenital cancer.

This sequence joins TRBV30 and TRBJ1-6; D gene ambiguous. With 1 base removed from V and 7 bases from J, the gap between germline ends came to 11 bases. The CDR3 is made up of 14 amino acids. Looked up from germline, CDR1 is GTSNPN and CDR2 is SVGIG (reference sequence). The CDR3 is CAWSATHTNSPLHF. CDR3 sequence (DNA): TGTGCCTGGAGTGCTACCCATACGAATTCACCCCTCCACTTT.

This clone has more than one count but fewer than ten. This chain joins TRBV9 and TRBJ1-2; the D is unclear. Germline V lookup: CDR1 SGDLS, CDR2 YYNGEE. This CDR3 region has 14 residues. V was cut by 0 bases and J by 8 bases, with 14 bases left in between. CDR3 nucleotide sequence: TGTGCCAGCAGCGTAGAGGTTGGCGTCGGCGGCTACACCTTC. It is translated as CASSVEVGVGGYTF.

A few counts support this clone. V and J are TRBV2 and TRBJ2-1; 8 bases align to TRBD1. The CDR3 runs 15 residues. The V gene end was trimmed by 6 bases and the J gene end by 6 bases; junction bases not matched to a gene: 10. Germline assignment: CDR1 SNHLY and CDR2 FYNNEI. The CDR3 nucleotides read TGTGCCAGCAGCCTCACAGGGGGGTTGCCCAATGAGCAGTTCTTC. Encoded protein: CASSLTGGLPNEQFF.

V usage is TRBV5-8 and J usage is TRBJ2-5; D perhaps matches TRBD2 (5 bases). The germline CDR1 and CDR2 sequences are SGHTS and YDEGEE. The CDR3 runs to 16 residues. V lost 0 bases and J 7 bases, leaving 19 bases between the germline ends. DNA for the CDR3: TGTGCCAGCAGCTTGGGATCGACTCTAGCAAAAGCGACCCAGTACTTC. Its translation is CASSLGSTLAKATQYF.

This chain joins TRBV5-5 and TRBJ1-4; D possibly corresponds to TRBD1 (6 bases). CDR1 is SGHKS and CDR2 is YYEKEE in the germline V gene (reference sequence). The ends were cut back, 4 bases at V and 3 bases at J, with 16 bases in the middle. There are 16 residues in the CDR3. CDR3 sequence reads: CASSRGQGLANEKLFF. The CDR3 DNA reads as TGTGCCAGCAGCCGCGGGCAGGGGCTAGCTAATGAAAAACTGTTTTTT.

V is TRBV30 and J is TRBJ1-5, with D hard to call. V was trimmed by 5 bases and J by 2 bases, leaving 10 bases between them. The CDR3 spans 13 residues. CDR1 is GTSNPN and CDR2 is SVGIG in the germline V gene (reference sequence). CDR3 amino acids: CAWGSGGNQPQHF. The CDR3 DNA sequence: TGTGCCTGGGGCTCCGGCGGCAATCAGCCCCAGCATTTT.

Judged by abundance, this clone is large. V is TRBV27 and J is TRBJ2-1; a weak D match, TRBD2 (7 bases). The V gene lost 5 bases and the J gene lost 6 bases, with 14 bases spanning the gap. Germline values: CDR1 MNHEY, CDR2 SMNVEV (reference sequence). This CDR3 region has 14 residues. CDR3 loop: CASSRAGHGNEQFF. CDR3 DNA sequence: TGTGCCAGCAGTCGAGCGGGACATGGCAATGAGCAGTTCTTC.

The chain carries TRBV6-6 and TRBJ1-2, with unresolved D. CDR3 length: 12 residues. The V end lost 5 bases, the J end lost 7 bases, and 11 bases lay between the germline ends. From germline, CDR1 is MNHNY and CDR2 SVGAGI (reference sequence). The CDR3: CASSGDGVGYTF. The CDR3 DNA reads as TGTGCCAGCAGTGGCGATGGGGTTGGCTACACCTTC.

This chain joins TRBV28 and TRBJ1-2; 8 bases fit TRBD1. Losses at the gene ends were 4 bases for V and 4 bases for J; bases not matched to a gene: 2. CDR3 size: 13 residues. Germline V lookup: CDR1 MDHEN, CDR2 SYDVKM. CDR3 residues: CASSSTGGYGYTF. The DNA for the CDR3 is TGTGCCAGCAGTTCCACAGGGGGCTATGGCTACACCTTC.

This chain joins TRBV5-6 and TRBJ2-4; D gene uncertain. V was pared by 3 bases and J by 11 bases, with 12 bases between. The CDR3 spans 12 residues. Germline V gene data show CDR1 as SGHDT and CDR2 as YYEEEE. The CDR3 nucleotides are TGTGCCAGCAGCTCGCTGACCTCGGTTCAGTACTTC. It translates to CASSSLTSVQYF.

V and J are TRBV7-9 and TRBJ1-5; D is ambiguous. Germline CDR1 is SEHNR and CDR2 is FQNEAQ (reference sequence). Trimming took off 1 base at V and 0 bases at J, with 7 bases between the two ends. The CDR3 sequence is 15 residues long. The chain's CDR3 is CASSLVGNSNQPQHF. The CDR3 coding sequence is TGTGCCAGCAGCTTAGTAGGGAATAGCAATCAGCCCCAGCATTTT.

This clone has a handful of counts. The J gene is TRBJ2-1, the V gene TRBV4-2; D perhaps matches TRBD2 (6 bases). The ends were cut back, 4 bases at V and 1 base at J, with 20 bases in the middle. This CDR3 is 18 amino acids long. From germline, CDR1 is LGHNA and CDR2 YNFKEQ. In DNA, the CDR3 is TGTGCCAGCAGCCTTCGAGGCGGCGGGAAAGTTTCCTACAATGAGCAGTTCTTC. Translated, it gives CASSLRGGGKVSYNEQFF.

The rearrangement joins TRBV7-9 to TRBJ2-3, with unresolved D. The CDR3 totals 13 residues. Per the germline V gene, CDR1 is SEHNR and CDR2 is FQNEAQ (reference sequence). V lost 2 bases, J lost 0 bases, and 3 bases lay in between. The CDR3: CASSLISTDTQYF. For the CDR3, the DNA is TGTGCCAGCAGCTTAATCAGCACAGATACGCAGTATTTT.

The chain recombines TRBV10-2 with TRBJ2-7, with D possibly TRBD1 on 6 matching bases. This CDR3 has 13 amino acids. Looked up from germline, CDR1 is WSHSY and CDR2 is SAAADI. V lost 8 bases and J 4 bases, leaving 15 bases between the germline ends. The CDR3 nucleotides are TGCGCCAGCGAAGGACAGAAGAATTACGAGCAGTACTTC. Protein: CASEGQKNYEQYF.

This clone occurred a few times. The chain joins TRBV5-4 to TRBJ1-4; 7 bases are shared with TRBD1. This CDR3 spans 15 amino acids. From germline, CDR1 is SGHNT and CDR2 YYREEE (reference sequence). V lost 4 bases and J lost 5; bases outside the gene matches: 8. CDR3 coding DNA: TGTGCCAGCAGCCGTCCCGGGACAGCGAATGAAAAACTGTTTTTT. Its translation: CASSRPGTANEKLFF. Full variable domain (missing parts from reference TRBV5-4 and TRBJ1-4): ETGVTQSPTHLIKTRGQQVTLRCSSQSGHNTVSWYQQALGQGPQFIFQYYREEENGRGNFPPRFSGLQFPNYSSELNVNALELDDSALYLCASSRPGTANEKLFFGSGTQLSVL.

The V call is TRBV4-1, the J call TRBJ2-1; 8 bases map to TRBD2. This CDR3 contains 17 residues. Germline V gene lookup returns CDR1 MGHRA and CDR2 YSYEKL. Losses at the gene ends were 0 bases for V and 1 base for J; bases not matched to a gene: 5. The CDR3 protein is CASSQDFREGSYNEQFF. In DNA form, the CDR3 reads TGCGCCAGCAGCCAAGATTTCCGGGAGGGGTCCTACAATGAGCAGTTCTTC.

The chain employs TRBV19 and TRBJ1-2, with 9 bases fitting TRBD1. Looked up from germline, CDR1 is LNHDA and CDR2 is SQIVND (reference sequence). The CDR3 has 16 residues. Trimming removed 3 bases from V and 4 bases from J; junction bases left unmatched: 9. CDR3 in amino acids: CASSMFGGQGSYGYTF. CDR3 in DNA: TGTGCCAGTAGTATGTTCGGGGGACAGGGATCCTATGGCTACACCTTC.

The chain joins TRBV7-6 to TRBJ2-5; no firm D call. The CDR3 covers 12 residues. CDR1 is SGHVS, CDR2 FNYEAQ, per germline. V shed 4 bases and J shed 5 bases, with 8 bases lying between them. This CDR3 is CASSSPLETQYF. The CDR3 DNA reads TGTGCCAGCAGCTCACCACTTGAGACCCAGTACTTC. The full variable domain, its missing parts supplied by reference TRBV7-6 and TRBJ2-5, is GAGVSQSPRYKVTKRGQDVALRCDPISGHVSLYWYRQALGQGPEFLTYFNYEAQQDKSGLPNDRFSAERPEGSISTLTIQRTEQRDSAMYRCASSSPLETQYFGPGTRLLVL.

The rearrangement uses TRBV19 and TRBJ2-2; 9 nucleotides align to TRBD2. In germline, CDR1 is LNHDA, CDR2 SQIVND (reference sequence). The length of the CDR3 is 15 residues. V was pared by 3 bases and J by 4 bases, with 3 bases of the junction left unmatched. As DNA, the CDR3 is TGTGCCAGTAGTATTAGCGGGAGAGGCACCGGGGAGCTGTTTTTT. It specifies CASSISGRGTGELFF.

The rearrangement uses TRBV4-1 and TRBJ2-3; D might be TRBD2 (8 bases). Trimming took off 5 bases at V and 4 bases at J, with 19 bases between the two ends. Germline V gene sequence: CDR1 MGHRA, CDR2 YSYEKL. CDR3 length equals 16 residues. The DNA of the CDR3 is TGCGCCAGCAGCTCAGGGGGTGCGGGAGGCGCAGATACGCAGTATTTT. It translates to CASSSGGAGGADTQYF.

CDR3 protein: CASSVGGVQYF. The CDR3 DNA follows: TGCGCCAGCAGCGTAGGCGGGGTGCAGTACTTC. The chain carries TRBV5-1 and TRBJ2-7; a possible D gene is TRBD2 (6 bases). The V gene's germline CDR1 is SGHRS and CDR2 YFSETQ. The CDR3 is 11 residues long. The ends were cut back, 4 bases at V and 9 bases at J, with 11 bases in the middle.